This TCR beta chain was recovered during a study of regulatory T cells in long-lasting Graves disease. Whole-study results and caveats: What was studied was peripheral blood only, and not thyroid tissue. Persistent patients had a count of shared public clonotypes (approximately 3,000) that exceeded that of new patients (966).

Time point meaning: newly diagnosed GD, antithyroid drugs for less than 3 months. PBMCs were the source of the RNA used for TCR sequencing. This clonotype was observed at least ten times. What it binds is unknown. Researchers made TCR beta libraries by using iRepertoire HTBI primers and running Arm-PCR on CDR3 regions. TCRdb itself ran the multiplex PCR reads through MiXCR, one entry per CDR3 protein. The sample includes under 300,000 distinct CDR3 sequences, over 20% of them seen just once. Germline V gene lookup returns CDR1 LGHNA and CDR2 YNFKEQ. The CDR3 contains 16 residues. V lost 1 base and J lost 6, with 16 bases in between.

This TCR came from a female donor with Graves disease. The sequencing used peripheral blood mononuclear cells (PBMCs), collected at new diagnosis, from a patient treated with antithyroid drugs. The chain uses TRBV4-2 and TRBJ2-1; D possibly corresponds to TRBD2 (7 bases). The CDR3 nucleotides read TGTGCCAGCAGCCAAGCGGGGGAGGGGGTGGGCAATGAGCAGTTCTTC. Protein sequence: CASSQAGEGVGNEQFF.